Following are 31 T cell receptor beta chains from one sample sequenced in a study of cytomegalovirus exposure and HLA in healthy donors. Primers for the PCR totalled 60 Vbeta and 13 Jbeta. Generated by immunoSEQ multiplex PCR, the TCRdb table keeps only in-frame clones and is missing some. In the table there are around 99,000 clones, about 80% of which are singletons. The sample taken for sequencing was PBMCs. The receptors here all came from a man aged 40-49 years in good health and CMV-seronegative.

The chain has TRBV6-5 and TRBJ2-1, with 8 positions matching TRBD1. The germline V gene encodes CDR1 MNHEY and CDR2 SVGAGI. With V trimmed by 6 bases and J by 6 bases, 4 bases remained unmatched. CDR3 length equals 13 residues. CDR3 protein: CASSRGLSNEQFF. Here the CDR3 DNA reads TGTGCCAGCAGCAGGGGGCTTAGCAATGAGCAGTTCTTC.

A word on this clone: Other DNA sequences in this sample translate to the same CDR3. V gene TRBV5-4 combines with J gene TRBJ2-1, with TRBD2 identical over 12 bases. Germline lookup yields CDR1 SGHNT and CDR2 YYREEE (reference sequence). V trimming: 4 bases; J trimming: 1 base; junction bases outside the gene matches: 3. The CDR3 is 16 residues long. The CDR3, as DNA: TGTGCCAGCAGCCCCACTAGCGGGGGGTCCTACAATGAGCAGTTCTTC. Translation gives CASSPTSGGSYNEQFF.

Here the CDR3 reads CASSHQGKFGNQPQHF. CDR3 nucleotides: TGTGCCAGCAGCCACCAGGGGAAATTCGGCAATCAGCCCCAGCATTTT. The V call is TRBV14, the J call TRBJ1-5; tentative D call: TRBD1 (6 bases). The ends were cut back, 3 bases at V and 2 bases at J, with 14 bases in the middle. This CDR3 contains 16 residues. Per germline, CDR1 SGHDN and CDR2 FVKESK. The variable domain in full, completed from reference TRBV14 and TRBJ1-5, reads EAGVTQFPSHSVIEKGQTVTLRCDPISGHDNLYWYRRVMGKEIKFLLHFVKESKQDESGMPNNRFLAERTGGTYSTLKVQPAELEDSGVYFCASSHQGKFGNQPQHFGDGTRLSIL.

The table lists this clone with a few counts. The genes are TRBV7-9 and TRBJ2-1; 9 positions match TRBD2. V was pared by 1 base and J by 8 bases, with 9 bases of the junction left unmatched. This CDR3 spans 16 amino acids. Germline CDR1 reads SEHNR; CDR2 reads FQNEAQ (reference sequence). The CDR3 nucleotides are TGTGCCAGCAGCTTAGGGGCGGGGGGGCCTACATATGAGCAGTTCTTC. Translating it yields CASSLGAGGPTYEQFF.

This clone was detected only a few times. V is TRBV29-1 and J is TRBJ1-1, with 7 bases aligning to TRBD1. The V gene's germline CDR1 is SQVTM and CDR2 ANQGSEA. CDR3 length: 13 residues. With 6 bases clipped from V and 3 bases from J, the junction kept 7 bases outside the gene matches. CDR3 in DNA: TGCAGCGTCCACAGACAGGGATACACTGAAGCTTTCTTT. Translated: CSVHRQGYTEAFF.

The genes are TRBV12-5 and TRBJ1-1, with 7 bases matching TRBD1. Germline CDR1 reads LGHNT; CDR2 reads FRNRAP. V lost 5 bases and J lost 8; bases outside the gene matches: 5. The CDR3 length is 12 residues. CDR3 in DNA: TGTGCTAGTGGTATGGACAGGAACGAAGCTTTCTTT. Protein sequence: CASGMDRNEAFF. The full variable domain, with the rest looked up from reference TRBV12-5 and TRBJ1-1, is DARVTQTPRHKVTEMGQEVTMRCQPILGHNTVFWYRQTMMQGLELLAYFRNRAPLDDSGMPKDRFSAEMPDATLATLKIQPSEPRDSAVYFCASGMDRNEAFFGQGTRLTVV.

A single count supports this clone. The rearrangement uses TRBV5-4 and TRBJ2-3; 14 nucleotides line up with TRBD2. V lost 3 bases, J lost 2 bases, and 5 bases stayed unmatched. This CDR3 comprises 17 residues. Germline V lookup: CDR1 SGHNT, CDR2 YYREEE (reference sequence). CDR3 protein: CASSSGTSGRNTDTQYF. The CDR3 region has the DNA TGTGCCAGCAGCTCCGGGACTAGCGGGAGAAACACAGATACGCAGTATTTT.

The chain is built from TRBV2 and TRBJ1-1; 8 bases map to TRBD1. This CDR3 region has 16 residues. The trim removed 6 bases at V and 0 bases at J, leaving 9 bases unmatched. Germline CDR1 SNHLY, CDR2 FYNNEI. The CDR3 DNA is TGTGCCAGCAGAGTGGACAGGGCCCCCTTGAACACTGAAGCTTTCTTT. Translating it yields CASRVDRAPLNTEAFF.

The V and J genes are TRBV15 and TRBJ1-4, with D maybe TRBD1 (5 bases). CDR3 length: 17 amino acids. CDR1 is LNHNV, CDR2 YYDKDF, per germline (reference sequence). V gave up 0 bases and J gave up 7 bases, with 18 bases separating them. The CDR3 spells CATSRDLDEGRGEKLFF. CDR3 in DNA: TGTGCCACCAGCAGAGACCTCGACGAGGGGCGGGGTGAAAAACTGTTTTTT.

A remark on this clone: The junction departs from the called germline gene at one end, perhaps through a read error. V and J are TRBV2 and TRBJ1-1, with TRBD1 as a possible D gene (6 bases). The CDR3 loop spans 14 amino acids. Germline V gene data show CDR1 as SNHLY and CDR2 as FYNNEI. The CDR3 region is CVSSDRLQNTEAFF. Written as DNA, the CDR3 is TGTGTCAGCAGTGACAGGCTGCAGAACACTGAAGCTTTCTTT.

In DNA form, the CDR3 reads TGTGCCAGCAGCGTAGAGGGGCAGGGGGCAGGAGCTTTCTTT. This gives the protein CASSVEGQGAGAFF. This sequence joins TRBV9 and TRBJ1-1, with 8 nucleotides matching TRBD1. The CDR3 spans 14 residues. From germline, CDR1 is SGDLS and CDR2 YYNGEE. V shed 0 bases, J shed 10 bases, and the junction held 8 bases outside the gene matches.

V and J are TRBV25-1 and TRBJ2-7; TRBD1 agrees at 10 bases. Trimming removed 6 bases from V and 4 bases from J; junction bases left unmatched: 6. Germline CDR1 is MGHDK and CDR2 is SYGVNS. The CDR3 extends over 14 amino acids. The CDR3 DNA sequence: TGTGCCAGCAGAGAGACAGGGGGCATTTACGAGCAGTACTTC. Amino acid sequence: CASRETGGIYEQYF.

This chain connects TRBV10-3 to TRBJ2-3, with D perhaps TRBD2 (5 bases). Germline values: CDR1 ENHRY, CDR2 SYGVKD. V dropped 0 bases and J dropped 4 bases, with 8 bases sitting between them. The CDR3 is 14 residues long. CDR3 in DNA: TGTGCCATCAGTGAGTCTACGAGGGCAGATACGCAGTATTTT. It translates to CAISESTRADTQYF.

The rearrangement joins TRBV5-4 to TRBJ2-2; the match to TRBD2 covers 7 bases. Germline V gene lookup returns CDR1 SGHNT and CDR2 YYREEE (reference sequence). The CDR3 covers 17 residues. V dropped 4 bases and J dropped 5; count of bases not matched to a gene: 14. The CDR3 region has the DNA TGTGCCAGCAGCCACGATGTGGCGGGAGTGAGTACCGGGGAGCTGTTTTTT. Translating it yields CASSHDVAGVSTGELFF.

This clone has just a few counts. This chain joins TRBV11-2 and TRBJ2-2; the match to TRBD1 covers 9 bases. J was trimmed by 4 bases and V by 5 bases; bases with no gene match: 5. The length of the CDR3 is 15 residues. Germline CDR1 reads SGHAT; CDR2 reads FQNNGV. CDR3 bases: TGTGCCAGCAGCCACGGGACAGGGACCACCGGGGAGCTGTTTTTT. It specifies CASSHGTGTTGELFF.

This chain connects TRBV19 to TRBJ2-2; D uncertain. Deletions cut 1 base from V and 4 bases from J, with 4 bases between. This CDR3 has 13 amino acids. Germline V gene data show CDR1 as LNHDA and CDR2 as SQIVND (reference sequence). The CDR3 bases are TGTGCCAGTAGTATAGCCGGCACCGGGGAGCTGTTTTTT. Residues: CASSIAGTGELFF.

The CDR3 coding sequence is TGTGCCAGCAGCCCTGACTTGGATCAGCCCCAGCATTTT. Its protein product is CASSPDLDQPQHF. The rearrangement links TRBV5-8 to TRBJ1-5; D uncertain. Trimming left V 4 bases short and J 5 bases short, with 10 bases between. The germline V gene has CDR1 SGHTS and CDR2 YDEGEE. The length of the CDR3 is 13 residues.

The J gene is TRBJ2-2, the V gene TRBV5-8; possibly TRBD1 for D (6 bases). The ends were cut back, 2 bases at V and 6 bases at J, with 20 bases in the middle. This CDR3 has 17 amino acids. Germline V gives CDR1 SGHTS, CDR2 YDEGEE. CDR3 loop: CASSFGRQGLRSGELFF. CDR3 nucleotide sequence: TGTGCCAGCAGCTTCGGGCGGCAGGGGCTCAGGTCCGGGGAGCTGTTTTTT.

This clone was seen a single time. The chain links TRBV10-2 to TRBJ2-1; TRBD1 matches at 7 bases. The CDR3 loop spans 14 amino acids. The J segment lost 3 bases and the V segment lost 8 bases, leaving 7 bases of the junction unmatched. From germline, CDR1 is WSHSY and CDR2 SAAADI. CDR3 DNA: TGCGCCAGCGTAGACAGGGCCAACTACAATGAGCAGTTCTTC. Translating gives CASVDRANYNEQFF.

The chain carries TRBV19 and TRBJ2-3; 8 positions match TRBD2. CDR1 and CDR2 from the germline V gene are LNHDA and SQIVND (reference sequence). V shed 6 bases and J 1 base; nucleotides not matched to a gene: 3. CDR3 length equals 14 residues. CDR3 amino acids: CASRLGGGTDTQYF. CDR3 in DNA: TGTGCCAGTAGACTCGGGGGGGGCACAGATACGCAGTATTTT. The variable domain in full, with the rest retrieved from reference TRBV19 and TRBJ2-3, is DGGITQSPKYLFRKEGQNVTLSCEQNLNHDAMYWYRQDPGQGLRLIYYSQIVNDFQKGDIAEGYSVSREKKESFPLTVTSAQKNPTAFYLCASRLGGGTDTQYFGPGTRLTVL.

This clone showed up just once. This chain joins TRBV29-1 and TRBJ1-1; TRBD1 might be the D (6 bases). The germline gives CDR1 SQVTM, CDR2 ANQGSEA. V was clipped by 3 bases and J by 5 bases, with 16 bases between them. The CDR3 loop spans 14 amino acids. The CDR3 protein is CSVDTGQGYTEAFF. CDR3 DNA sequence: TGCAGCGTTGACACGGGGCAGGGGTATACTGAAGCTTTCTTT.

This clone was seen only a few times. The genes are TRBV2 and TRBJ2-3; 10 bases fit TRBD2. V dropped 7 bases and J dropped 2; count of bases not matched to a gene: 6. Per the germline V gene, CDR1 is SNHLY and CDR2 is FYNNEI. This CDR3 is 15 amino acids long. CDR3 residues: CASTPTSGYTDTQYF. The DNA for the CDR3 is TGTGCCAGCACTCCGACTAGCGGGTACACAGATACGCAGTATTTT.

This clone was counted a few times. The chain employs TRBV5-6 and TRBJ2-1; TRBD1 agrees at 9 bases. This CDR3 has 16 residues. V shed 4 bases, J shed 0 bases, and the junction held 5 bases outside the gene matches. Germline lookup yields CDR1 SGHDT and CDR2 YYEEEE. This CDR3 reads CASSAGTGSSYNEQFF. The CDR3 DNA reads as TGTGCCAGCAGCGCCGGGACAGGGAGCTCCTACAATGAGCAGTTCTTC.

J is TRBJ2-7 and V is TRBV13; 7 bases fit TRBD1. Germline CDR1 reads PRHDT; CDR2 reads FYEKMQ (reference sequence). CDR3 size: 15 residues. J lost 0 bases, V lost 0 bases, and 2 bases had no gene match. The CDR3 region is CASSLGRQGSYEQYF. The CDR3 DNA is TGTGCCAGCAGCTTAGGGAGACAGGGCTCCTACGAGCAGTACTTC. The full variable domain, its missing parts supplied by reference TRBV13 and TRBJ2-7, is AAGVIQSPRHLIKEKRETATLKCYPIPRHDTVYWYQQGPGQDPQFLISFYEKMQSDKGSIPDRFSAQQFSDYHSELNMSSLELGDSALYFCASSLGRQGSYEQYFGPGTRLTVT.

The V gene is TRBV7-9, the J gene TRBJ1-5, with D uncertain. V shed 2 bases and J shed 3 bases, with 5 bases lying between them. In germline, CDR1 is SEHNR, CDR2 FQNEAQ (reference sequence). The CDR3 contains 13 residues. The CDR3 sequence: CASSLSLNQPQHF. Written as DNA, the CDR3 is TGTGCCAGCAGCTTATCTCTCAATCAGCCCCAGCATTTT.

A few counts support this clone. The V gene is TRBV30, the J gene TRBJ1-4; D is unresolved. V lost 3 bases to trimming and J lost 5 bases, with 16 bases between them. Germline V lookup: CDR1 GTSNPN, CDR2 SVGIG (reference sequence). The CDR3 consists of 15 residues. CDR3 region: CAWSRSGVLNEKLFF. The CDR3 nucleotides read TGTGCCTGGAGCCGAAGCGGAGTGTTGAATGAAAAACTGTTTTTT.

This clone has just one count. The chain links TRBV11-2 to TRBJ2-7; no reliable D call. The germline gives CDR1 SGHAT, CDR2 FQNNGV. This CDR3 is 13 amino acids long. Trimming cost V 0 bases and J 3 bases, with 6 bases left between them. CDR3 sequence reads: CASSLDLRYEQYF. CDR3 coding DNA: TGTGCCAGCAGCTTAGATCTCCGCTACGAGCAGTACTTC.

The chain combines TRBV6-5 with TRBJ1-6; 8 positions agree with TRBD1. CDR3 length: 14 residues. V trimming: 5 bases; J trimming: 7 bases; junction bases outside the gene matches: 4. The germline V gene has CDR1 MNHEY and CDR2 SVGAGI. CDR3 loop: CASSRGQGNSPLHF. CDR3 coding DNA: TGTGCCAGCAGTCGCGGACAGGGAAATTCACCCCTCCACTTT.

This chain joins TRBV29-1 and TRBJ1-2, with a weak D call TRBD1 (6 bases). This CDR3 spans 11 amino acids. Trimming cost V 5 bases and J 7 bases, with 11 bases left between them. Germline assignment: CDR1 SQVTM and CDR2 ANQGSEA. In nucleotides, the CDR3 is TGCAGCGTTCGGGGGGCGCGTGGCTACACCTTC. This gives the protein CSVRGARGYTF.

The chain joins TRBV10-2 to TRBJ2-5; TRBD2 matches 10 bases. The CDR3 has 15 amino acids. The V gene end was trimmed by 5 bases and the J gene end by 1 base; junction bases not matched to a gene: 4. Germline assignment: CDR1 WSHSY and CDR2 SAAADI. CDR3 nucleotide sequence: TGCGCCAGCAGTATAGCGGGGGGACTCCAAGAGACCCAGTACTTC. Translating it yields CASSIAGGLQETQYF.

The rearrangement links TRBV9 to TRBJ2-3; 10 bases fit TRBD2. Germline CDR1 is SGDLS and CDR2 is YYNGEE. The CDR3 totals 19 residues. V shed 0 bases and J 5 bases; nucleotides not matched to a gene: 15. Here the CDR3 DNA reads TGTGCCAGCAGCGTAGCCCCAAGGCCCAGCGGGAGGGCCATAGATACGCAGTATTTT. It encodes CASSVAPRPSGRAIDTQYF.